This TCR beta chain originates from a study of graft-versus-host responses after intestinal transplantation. The wider study: Isolated intestinal, liver-intestinal, or multivisceral transplants were what recipients had. The recipients all started with anti-thymocyte globulin induction and then took tacrolimus and steroids for roughly three years.

Comment on this clone: The antigen remains unidentified.

The CDR3 covers 13 residues. V gave up 4 bases and J gave up 1 base, with 8 bases separating them. Looked up from germline, CDR1 is SGHKS and CDR2 is YYEKEE (reference sequence). Data came from immunoSEQ multiplex PCR; TCRdb stores just in-frame clones and leaves some out. The sample gives 71,000 or so clones, 90% of which show up once; roughly 1.3% is in the top ten. Study conclusions and caveats: Early after transplant, HvG clones declined as circulating GvH clones peaked. GvH clones occurred in recipient marrow; some first appeared in ileum or blood.

The sequencing used unstimulated CD8+ T cells sorted from spleen or lymph node cells, collected before intestinal transplant. The TCR originated in a human donor who received an intestinal transplant. The V call is TRBV5-5, the J call TRBJ1-1, with D unresolved. CDR3 in DNA: TGTGCCAGCAGCCATGGAGCGAACACTGAAGCTTTCTTT. This translates into CASSHGANTEAFF.